The clone carrying this T cell receptor beta chain showed up just a few times. Its antigen is not known. This specimen belongs to a study of T cell repertoires in cytomegalovirus infection. Study at large: The public TCR beta signatures pointed to both CMV infection and matching HLA type.

One entry per CDR3 protein results from TCRdb running MiXCR on the reads. The data show around 450,000 distinct CDR3 sequences, approximately 31% seen once. Trimming cost V 8 bases and J 6 bases, with 16 bases left between them. The CDR3 has 14 residues. Germline V gene data show CDR1 as MNHNS and CDR2 as SASEGT. General study results and limits: Pooled public TCR beta family frequency picked out CMV carriers with the relevant HLA. Predominance within the ex vivo response was attributable to HLA-C-restricted CMV-specific TCR beta clonotypes.

V usage is TRBV6-1 and J usage is TRBJ2-2; D is tentatively TRBD1 or TRBD2 (6 bases each). This TCR was sampled from a human donor in good health (CMV status not recorded). Some clones in this sample may be carry-over from other donors' samples. Material for sequencing was PBMCs. CDR3 coding DNA: TGTGCCAGCGAGGGGGGCCCTTTCCCCGGGGAGCTGTTTTTT. Protein: CASEGGPFPGELFF.